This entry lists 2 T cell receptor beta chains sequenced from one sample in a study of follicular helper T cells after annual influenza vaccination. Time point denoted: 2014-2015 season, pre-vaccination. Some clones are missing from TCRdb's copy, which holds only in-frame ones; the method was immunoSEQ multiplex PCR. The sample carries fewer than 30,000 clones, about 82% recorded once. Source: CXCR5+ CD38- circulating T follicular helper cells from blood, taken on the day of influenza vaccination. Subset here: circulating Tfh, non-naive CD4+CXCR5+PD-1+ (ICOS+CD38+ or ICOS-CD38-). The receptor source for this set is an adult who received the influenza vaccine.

This CDR3 reads CASSPSQGGAYNEQFF. The CDR3 region has the DNA TGTGCCAGCTCACCCAGCCAGGGAGGGGCCTACAATGAGCAGTTCTTC. The chain uses TRBV18 and TRBJ2-1; the match to TRBD2 covers 7 bases. The J segment lost 2 bases and the V segment lost 3 bases, leaving 7 bases of the junction unmatched. In germline, CDR1 is KGHSH, CDR2 LQKENI. The CDR3 loop spans 16 amino acids.

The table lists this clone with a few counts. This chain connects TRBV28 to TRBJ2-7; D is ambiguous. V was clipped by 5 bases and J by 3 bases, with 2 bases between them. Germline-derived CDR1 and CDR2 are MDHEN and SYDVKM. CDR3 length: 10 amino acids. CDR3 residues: CASSLYEQYF. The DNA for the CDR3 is TGTGCCAGCAGTCTCTACGAGCAGTACTTC.